This T cell receptor (beta chain) came from a study of CD8 T cells in Susac syndrome. RNA in amounts of roughly 0.45 to 1 ug was reverse transcribed with random hexamers. Coverage of TCR beta CDR3 amplification by immunoSEQ multiplex PCR extended to 54 Vbeta and 13 Jbeta. TCRdb called the immunoSEQ multiplex PCR reads again in MiXCR, with one record for every CDR3 protein. There are 100,000 to 150,000 distinct CDR3 sequences in the sample; roughly 96% occur only once, and more than 0.095% lies in the top ten. The T cells that were sequenced for TCR beta were CD8+ and CD4+ cells from blood. The study used healthy donors as controls matched for age and sex. Germline V lookup: CDR1 LNHDA, CDR2 SQIVND (reference sequence). Deletions cut 5 bases from V and 9 bases from J, with 8 bases between. The CDR3 consists of 11 residues.

The chain recombines TRBV19 with TRBJ1-5; D is ambiguous. This TCR was sampled from a human donor in good health. Sequencing used CD4+ T cells from PBMCs. The CDR3: CASSVAGPQHF. CDR3 nucleotides: TGTGCCAGTAGTGTGGCTGGGCCCCAGCATTTT. The entire variable domain, with the rest obtained from reference TRBV19 and TRBJ1-5, is as follows: DGGITQSPKYLFRKEGQNVTLSCEQNLNHDAMYWYRQDPGQGLRLIYYSQIVNDFQKGDIAEGYSVSREKKESFPLTVTSAQKNPTAFYLCASSVAGPQHFGDGTRLSIL.